This T cell receptor (beta chain) appears in the sequencing data of a study of blood T cell repertoires in COVID-19. Study-level information: Acute and convalescent COVID-19 samples came from the United States, Italy and Spain.

The CDR3 spans 15 residues. The germline CDR1 and CDR2 sequences are SNHLY and FYNNEI. The ends were cut back, 2 bases at V and 5 bases at J, with 13 bases in the middle. This clone was seen a single time. In the original workflow: Amplification of reference gene primers provided the estimated nucleated cell counts. Using immunoSEQ multiplex PCR, the repertoire was profiled, and TCRdb retains in-frame clones only, with some absent. V, J and clone size were drawn from that table, and D and trimming were deduced from the DNA. This table holds under 300,000 clones, around nine tenths found once. The chain uses TRBV2 and TRBJ1-5; no clear D gene. The clonotype comes from a woman between 70 and 85 years old with active or convalescent COVID-19. Sequencing was performed on peripheral blood. The CDR3 sequence: CASSEFGPSYQPQHF. CDR3 in DNA: TGTGCCAGCAGTGAATTTGGCCCTTCATATCAGCCCCAGCATTTT.